This TCR beta chain was obtained from a study of T cells in women clearing cervical HPV infection (dated by TCRdb to the late 2010s). Turning to the overall study: The cases were about 27 women with histologically confirmed HPV16-related CIN3 or worse, and 2 of these cases were invasive cancers. The 20 to 25 controls were women who cleared a single incident HPV16 infection within 12 months without developing precancer or cancer. Blood from cases was collected at the visit where the lesion was first found, while blood from controls was collected once the infection could no longer be detected. For cases, a median interval of 149 days, with an interquartile range of roughly 80 to 200 days, was observed between lesion detection and blood sampling. Since only a few of the women had HLA typing available, the possibility that HLA type was acting as a confounder could not be ruled out. The exploratory proof-of-principle case-control study was nested within the Guanacaste HPV Natural History Study in Costa Rica and compared TCR repertoires across cervical HPV16 outcomes. Cases and controls were matched on age within five years and on year of sample collection. A median age of approximately 30 years was observed in cases versus around 40 in controls, and no significant differences in baseline characteristics were found. In the parent cohort, some 10,000 women aged 18 or older were enrolled in Guanacaste, Costa Rica, during about 1993 to 1995 and then followed for less than 8 years. Five blinded duplicates per group were added as quality controls, so that about 60 samples were obtained: 50 or so participants and 10 replicates.

Every participant had a single incident cervical HPV16 infection, and prevalent HPV16 infections were excluded. Cervical HPV DNA was detected with MY09/MY11 PCR, and genotyping was done by dot-blot hybridization. Roughly 15 mL of heparinized blood was centrifuged, after which the buffy coat was aliquoted, frozen at -30 degrees C, and then stored at -80 degrees C. Genomic DNA was extracted from buffy coat specimens using QIAGEN kits. TCR beta CDR3 regions were amplified by multiplex PCR from an average of approximately 1.3 ug genomic DNA per sample using the immunoSEQ assay. The assay corrected primer bias using a complete synthetic TCR repertoire to establish an amplification baseline. The amplicons were sequenced on the Illumina platform. On the authors' methods: Sequence errors were corrected by clustering with frequency ratios and a modified nearest-neighbor algorithm, and the sequences were then analyzed in the immunoSEQ Analyzer using IMGT gene definitions. At each rarefaction depth, TCR richness and evenness were averaged across 20 rarefaction repeats, and any sample with fewer sequences than the depth was left out. Wilcoxon rank sum tests with FDR correction were used to compare V, D and J gene relative abundances between the groups. Blinded duplicates gave an intraclass correlation of roughly 95% for TCR richness and an average of roughly 76% across over 55 gene segments. TCRdb provides this immuneACCESS table in a form limited to in-frame rearrangements. Some clones are lacking; in checked studies, under half of them reflect an unresolved V gene, and why the rest are absent is not known. The DNA gave D and trimming, while V, J and clone size come from that table. The sample has about 37,000 clones on record. The ten top clones hold more than 1.3% of the sample.

Overall study outcomes, separate from this receptor: Lower TRBV6-7 relative abundance was observed in cases than in controls (approximately 0.1% versus 0.17%; Bonferroni P = 0.0008). Whether associations preceded infection or resulted from infection could not be shown with the cross-sectional design, and effector/memory subsets and HPV-specific T cells were not isolated. Because the number of T cells in each sample was unknown, differences in richness could reflect differing T-cell content rather than repertoire biology. Random forest classifiers combining richness and V gene abundances distinguished cases from controls with an estimated AUC of about 0.79. Across sequencing depths, CIN3+ cases showed significantly higher TCR repertoire richness than controls, but evenness did not differ between the groups.

In regard to this clone: The antigen it binds to is not known. The CDR3 extends 3 residues past the end of the read, so its final part is completed from the germline J gene.

Looking up the germline V gene (reference sequence) yields CDR1 SEHNR and CDR2 FQNEAQ. The junction shows trimming of 6 bases on V and 6 bases on J, and the gene matches do not reach 7 bases of it. There are 14 amino acids in the CDR3, from cysteine to phenylalanine inclusive. Shown are 33 bases from within the CDR3, in frame from base 1. This clonotype originated in a woman aged 18-70 years with a cervical HPV16 infection that either progressed to CIN3+ or cleared (not recorded which). The V and J genes are TRBV7-9 and TRBJ1-2; 10 central nucleotides agree with TRBD1. The specimen sequenced was blood buffy coat. The DNA read from the CDR3 is TGTGCCAGCAGACCGACAGGGGGCGCCCATGGC. This encodes CASRPTGGAHG. The full CDR3 is CASRPTGGAHGYTF.